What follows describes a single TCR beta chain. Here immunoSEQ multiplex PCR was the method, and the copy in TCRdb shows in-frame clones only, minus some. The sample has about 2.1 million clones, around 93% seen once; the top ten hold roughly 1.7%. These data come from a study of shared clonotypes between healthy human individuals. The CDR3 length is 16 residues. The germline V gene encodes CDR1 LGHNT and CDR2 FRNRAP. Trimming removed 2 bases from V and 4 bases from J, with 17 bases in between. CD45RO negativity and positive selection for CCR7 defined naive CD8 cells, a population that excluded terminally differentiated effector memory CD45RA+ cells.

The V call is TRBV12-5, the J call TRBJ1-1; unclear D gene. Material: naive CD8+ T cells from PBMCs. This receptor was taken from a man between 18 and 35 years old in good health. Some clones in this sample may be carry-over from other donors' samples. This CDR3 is CASGLSMGRMSTEAFF. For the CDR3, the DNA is TGTGCTAGTGGTTTGTCAATGGGAAGAATGAGCACTGAAGCTTTCTTT. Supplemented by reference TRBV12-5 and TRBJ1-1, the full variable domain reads DARVTQTPRHKVTEMGQEVTMRCQPILGHNTVFWYRQTMMQGLELLAYFRNRAPLDDSGMPKDRFSAEMPDATLATLKIQPSEPRDSAVYFCASGLSMGRMSTEAFFGQGTRLTVV.